This T cell receptor (beta chain) was identified during a study of sequential checkpoint blockade in melanoma. Turning to the study itself: First-line arms were nivolumab then ipilimumab, or the reverse, randomized 1:1. Each arm's sequence ended with maintenance nivolumab.

Treatment: randomized to nivolumab then ipilimumab (arm A) or the reverse (arm B). No patient had prior DNA-damaging chemotherapy. From thawed PBMCs, live CD3+CD8+ cells negative for CD19 and CD56 were sorted. This CDR3 is built from 17 residues. The germline gives CDR1 ENHRY, CDR2 SYGVKD. J gave up 0 bases and V 7 bases, and 11 bases lay outside the gene matches. Profiled with immunoSEQ multiplex PCR; TCRdb holds only in-frame clones, not every one. The data hold more than 25,000 clones, with about 88% observed a single time. The rearrangement links TRBV10-3 to TRBJ1-5, with TRBD1 identical over 8 bases. The sample consisted of CD8+ T cells sorted from blood (inferred from file names), taken from a patient given nivolumab and ipilimumab in sequence. The receptor was derived from a human donor with melanoma. The CDR3 sequence: CAITGWTGRDSNQPQHF. The CDR3 nucleotides are TGTGCCATCACTGGGTGGACAGGGAGGGATAGCAATCAGCCCCAGCATTTT.